This T cell receptor (beta chain) was recovered during a study of blood T cell repertoires in COVID-19. Profiled with immunoSEQ multiplex PCR; TCRdb holds only in-frame clones, not every one. The sample records about 230,000 clones, about 85% being singletons. The V gene's germline CDR1 is KGHSH and CDR2 LQKENI. V lost 3 bases to trimming and J lost 0 bases, with 12 bases between them. CDR3 length: 16 residues. The count of this clone is one. Sequencing input: peripheral blood. The source of this sequence is a woman older than 75 with active or convalescent COVID-19. This chain uses TRBV18 with TRBJ2-1, with D unclear. CDR3 coding DNA: TGTGCCAGCTCACCTGATATCCGCGTCTCCTACAATGAGCAGTTCTTC. As protein: CASSPDIRVSYNEQFF.